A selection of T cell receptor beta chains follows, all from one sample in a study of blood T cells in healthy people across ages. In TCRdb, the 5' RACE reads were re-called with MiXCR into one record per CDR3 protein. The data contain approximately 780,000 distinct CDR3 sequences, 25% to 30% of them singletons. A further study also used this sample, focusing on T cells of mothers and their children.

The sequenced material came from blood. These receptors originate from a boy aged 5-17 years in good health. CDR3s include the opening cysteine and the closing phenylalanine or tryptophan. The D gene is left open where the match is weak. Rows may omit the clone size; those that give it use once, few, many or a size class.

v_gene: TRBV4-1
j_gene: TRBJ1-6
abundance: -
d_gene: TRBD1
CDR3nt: TGCGCCAGCAGCAATAAGGACAGGGGCTATAATTCACCCCTCCACTTT
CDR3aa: CASSNKDRGYNSPLHF

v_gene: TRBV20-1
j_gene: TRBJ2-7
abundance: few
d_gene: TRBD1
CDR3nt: TGCAGTGCTTCTGGACAGGTAACCTACGAGCAGTACTTC
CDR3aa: CSASGQVTYEQYF

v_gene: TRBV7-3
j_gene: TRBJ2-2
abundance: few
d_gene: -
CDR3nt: TGTGCCAACAGCCCACGGTCAGACTTCGGGGAGCTGTTTTTT
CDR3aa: CANSPRSDFGELFF

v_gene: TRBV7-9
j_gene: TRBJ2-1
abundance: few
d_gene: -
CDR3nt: TGTGCCAGCAGCTTACCAGACTTGAGCTCCTACAATGAGCAGTTCTTC
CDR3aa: CASSLPDLSSYNEQFF

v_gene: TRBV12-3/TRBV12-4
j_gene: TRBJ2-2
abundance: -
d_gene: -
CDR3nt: TGTGCCAGCAGTTTATTTTTGGCGAACACCGGGGAGCTGTTTTTT
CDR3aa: CASSLFLANTGELFF

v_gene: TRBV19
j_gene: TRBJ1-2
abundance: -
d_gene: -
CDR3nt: TGTGCCAGTAGTATTGCCACTGGGGGGATAGATGGCTACACCTTC
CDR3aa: CASSIATGGIDGYTF

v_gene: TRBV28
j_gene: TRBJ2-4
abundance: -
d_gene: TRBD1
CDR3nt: TGTGCCAGCAGTGACCGGACAGGAATCCGATTAGCCAAAAACATTCGGTACTTC
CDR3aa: CASSDRTGIRLAKNIRYF

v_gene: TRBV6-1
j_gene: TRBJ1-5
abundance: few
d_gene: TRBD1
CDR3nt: TGTGCCAGCAGTGAAGGGACAGGGGTGGGTCAGCCCCAGCATTTT
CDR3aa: CASSEGTGVGQPQHF

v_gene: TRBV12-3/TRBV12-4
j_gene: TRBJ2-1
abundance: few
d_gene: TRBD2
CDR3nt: TGTGCCGGCAGGTCGACTAGCGGGAGCAATGAGCAGTTCTTC
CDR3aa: CAGRSTSGSNEQFF

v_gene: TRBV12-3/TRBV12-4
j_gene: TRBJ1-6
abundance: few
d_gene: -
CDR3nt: TGTGCCAGCACCTTAGGGGCGGGGCGCAGTACACCCCTCCACTTT
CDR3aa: CASTLGAGRSTPLHF

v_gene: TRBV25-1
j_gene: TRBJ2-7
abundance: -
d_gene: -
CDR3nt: TGTGCCAGCAGTGAGAACGACGGAGGGGGGGACTACGAGCAGTACTTC
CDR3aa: CASSENDGGGDYEQYF

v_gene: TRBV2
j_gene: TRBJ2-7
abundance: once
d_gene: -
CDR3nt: TGTGCCAGCAGTGAAAATGGGGACCCCTACGAGCAGTACTTC
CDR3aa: CASSENGDPYEQYF

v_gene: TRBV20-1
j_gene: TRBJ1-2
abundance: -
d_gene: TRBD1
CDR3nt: TGCAGTGCTTATACAGGGGGCGCCTATGGCTACACCTTC
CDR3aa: CSAYTGGAYGYTF

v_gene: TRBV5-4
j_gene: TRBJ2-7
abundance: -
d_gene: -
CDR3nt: TGTGCCAGCAGCTTTAACGGCTACGAGCAGTACTTC
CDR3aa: CASSFNGYEQYF

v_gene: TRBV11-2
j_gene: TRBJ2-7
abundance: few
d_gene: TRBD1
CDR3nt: TGTGCCAGCAGCTTATATCCTCGGGACAGCCGGATCGGCGAGCAGTACTTC
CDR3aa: CASSLYPRDSRIGEQYF

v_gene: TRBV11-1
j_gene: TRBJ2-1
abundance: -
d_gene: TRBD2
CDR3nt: TGTGCCAGCAGCCTAGCGGGGGGGTATTCCGATGAGCAGTTCTTC
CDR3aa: CASSLAGGYSDEQFF

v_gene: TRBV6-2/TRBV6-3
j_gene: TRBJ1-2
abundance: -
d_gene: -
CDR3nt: TGTGCCAGCACTGCACCACTGGAACAGCCGAACTATGGCTACACCTTC
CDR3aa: CASTAPLEQPNYGYTF

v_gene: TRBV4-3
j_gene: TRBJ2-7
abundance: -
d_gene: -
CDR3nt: TGCGCCAGCAGCCAAGGTTGGGGTAGCGAGCAGTACTTC
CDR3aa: CASSQGWGSEQYF

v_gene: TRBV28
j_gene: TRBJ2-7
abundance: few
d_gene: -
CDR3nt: TGTGCCAGCAGCCTCGTGGTCAGGGTGGACGAGCAGTACTTC
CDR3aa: CASSLVVRVDEQYF

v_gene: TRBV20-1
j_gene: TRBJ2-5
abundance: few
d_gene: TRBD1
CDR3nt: TGCAGTGCTAGGGACAGGCGCTCAACTAGGGTGACCCAGTACTTC
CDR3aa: CSARDRRSTRVTQYF

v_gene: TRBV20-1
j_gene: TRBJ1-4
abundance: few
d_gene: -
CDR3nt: TGCAGTGCTAGGCATGCTGCAACTAATGAAAAACTGTTTTTT
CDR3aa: CSARHAATNEKLFF

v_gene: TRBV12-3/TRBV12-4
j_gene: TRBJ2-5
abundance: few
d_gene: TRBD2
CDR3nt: TGTGCCAGCAGCTGGGGAGAGCGGGGGGGGACCCAGTACTTC
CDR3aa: CASSWGERGGTQYF

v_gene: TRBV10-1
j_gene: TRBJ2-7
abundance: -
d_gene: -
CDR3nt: TGCGCCAGGACCGCAAGCAGGGGACCCTACGAGCAGTACTTC
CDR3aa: CARTASRGPYEQYF

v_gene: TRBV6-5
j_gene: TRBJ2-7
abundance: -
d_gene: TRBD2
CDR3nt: TGTGCCAGCAGTTACCGCCACACTAGCGGGTACGAGCAGTACTTC
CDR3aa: CASSYRHTSGYEQYF

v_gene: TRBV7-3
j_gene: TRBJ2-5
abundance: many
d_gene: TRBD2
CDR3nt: TGTGCCAGCAGCTTATCTTCTAGCGGGCAAGAGACCCAGTACTTC
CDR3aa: CASSLSSSGQETQYF

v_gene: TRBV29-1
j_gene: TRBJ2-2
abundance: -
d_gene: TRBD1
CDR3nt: TGCAGCGTTGACATCACCGGACAGGGCATCACCGGGGAGCTGTTTTTT
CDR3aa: CSVDITGQGITGELFF

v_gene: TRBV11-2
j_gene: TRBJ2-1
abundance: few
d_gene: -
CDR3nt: TGTGCCAGCAGCTTAGCGCTAGGTGGGGGAGCCTACAATGAGCAGCTCTTC
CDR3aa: CASSLALGGGAYNEQLF

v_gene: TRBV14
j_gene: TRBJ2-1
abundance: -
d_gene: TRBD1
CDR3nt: TGTGCCAGCAGCCAGTTGACTAACAGGGGGCACAATGAGCAGTTCTTC
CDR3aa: CASSQLTNRGHNEQFF

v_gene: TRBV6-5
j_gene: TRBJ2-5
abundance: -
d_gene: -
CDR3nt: TGTGCCAGCAGTGATGGGGTCGCGGAGACCCAGTACTTC
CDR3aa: CASSDGVAETQYF

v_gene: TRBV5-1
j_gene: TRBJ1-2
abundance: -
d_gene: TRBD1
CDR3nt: TGCGCCAGCAGCTTACCGGGACAGGGGGCTGACGGCTACACCTTC
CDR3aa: CASSLPGQGADGYTF

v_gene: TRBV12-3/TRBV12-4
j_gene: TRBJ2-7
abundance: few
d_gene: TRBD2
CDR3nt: TGTGCCAGCAGCCGCCCGGGACTAGCGGCCTACGAGCAGTACTTC
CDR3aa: CASSRPGLAAYEQYF

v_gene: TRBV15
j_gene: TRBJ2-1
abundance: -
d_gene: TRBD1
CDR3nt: TGTGCCACCAGCAGGGACAGGGGCTATGAGCAGTTCTTC
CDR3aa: CATSRDRGYEQFF

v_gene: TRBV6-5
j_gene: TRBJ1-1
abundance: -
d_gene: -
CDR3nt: TGTGCCAGCCGTGCGTCCGCAGGGAAGTTCACTGAAGCTTTCTTT
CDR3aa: CASRASAGKFTEAFF

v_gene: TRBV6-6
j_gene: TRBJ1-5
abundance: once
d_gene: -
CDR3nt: TGTGCCAGCAGTTATCTAAACTCTGAGCAGCCCCAGCATTTT
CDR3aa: CASSYLNSEQPQHF

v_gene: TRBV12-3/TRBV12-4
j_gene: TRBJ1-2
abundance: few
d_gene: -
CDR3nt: TGTGCCAGCAGCTCCAAAGGGACTGCGGATGGCTACACCTTC
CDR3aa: CASSSKGTADGYTF

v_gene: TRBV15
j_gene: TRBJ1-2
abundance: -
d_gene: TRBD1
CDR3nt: TGTGCCACCAGCAGAGAACGGACAGGTGTCGGCCGACCCTATGGCTACACCTTC
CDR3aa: CATSRERTGVGRPYGYTF

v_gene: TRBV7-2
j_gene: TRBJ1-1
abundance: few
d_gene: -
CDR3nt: TGTGCCAGCAGCCACTATGCAGGGGACGCTTTCTTT
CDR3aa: CASSHYAGDAFF

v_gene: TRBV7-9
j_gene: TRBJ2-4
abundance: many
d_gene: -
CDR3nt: TGTGCCAGCAGCTTAGGCGCTGGGGGCCTTCCAGGGAACATTCAGTACTTC
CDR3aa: CASSLGAGGLPGNIQYF

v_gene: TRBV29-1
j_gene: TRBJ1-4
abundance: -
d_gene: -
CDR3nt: TGCAGCGTTCGGGGGGTAAAGGACGACTACAATGAAAAACTGTTTTTT
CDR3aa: CSVRGVKDDYNEKLFF

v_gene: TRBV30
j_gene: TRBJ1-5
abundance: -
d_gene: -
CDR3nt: TGTGCCTGGAGTGTACAAGGGTCTGCTCAGCCCCAGCATTTT
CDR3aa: CAWSVQGSAQPQHF

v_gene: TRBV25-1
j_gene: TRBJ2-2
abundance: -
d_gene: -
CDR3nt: TGTGCCAGCAGTGCCGTCATCAACACCGGGGAGCTGTTTTTT
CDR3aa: CASSAVINTGELFF

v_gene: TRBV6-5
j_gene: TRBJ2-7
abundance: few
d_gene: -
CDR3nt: TGTGCCAGCAGTTACGTGGGGGGTTCCGCCTACGAGCAGTACTTC
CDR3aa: CASSYVGGSAYEQYF

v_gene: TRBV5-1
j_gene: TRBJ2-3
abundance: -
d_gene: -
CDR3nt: TGCGCCAGCAGCTTGGGAGGGCAGACCACAGATACGCAGTATTTT
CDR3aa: CASSLGGQTTDTQYF

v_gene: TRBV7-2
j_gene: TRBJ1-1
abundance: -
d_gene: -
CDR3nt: TGTGCCAGCAGCCCCCCGACGGGGGGGACTGAAGCTTTCTTT
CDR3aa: CASSPPTGGTEAFF